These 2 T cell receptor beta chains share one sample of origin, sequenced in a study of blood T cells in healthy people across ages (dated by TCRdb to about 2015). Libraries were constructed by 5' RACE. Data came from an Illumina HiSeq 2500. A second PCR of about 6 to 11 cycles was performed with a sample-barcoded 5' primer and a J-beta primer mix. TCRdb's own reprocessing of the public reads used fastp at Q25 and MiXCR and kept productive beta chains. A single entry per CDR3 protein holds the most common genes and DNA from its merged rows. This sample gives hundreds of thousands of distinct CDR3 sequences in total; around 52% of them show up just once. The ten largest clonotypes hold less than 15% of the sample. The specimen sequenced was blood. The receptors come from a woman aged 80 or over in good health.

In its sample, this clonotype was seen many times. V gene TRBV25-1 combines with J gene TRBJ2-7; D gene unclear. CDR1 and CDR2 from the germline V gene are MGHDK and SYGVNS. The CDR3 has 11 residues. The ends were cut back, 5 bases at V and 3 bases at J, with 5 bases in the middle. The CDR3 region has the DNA TGTGCCAGCAGTCGGAACTACGAGCAGTACTTC. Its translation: CASSRNYEQYF.

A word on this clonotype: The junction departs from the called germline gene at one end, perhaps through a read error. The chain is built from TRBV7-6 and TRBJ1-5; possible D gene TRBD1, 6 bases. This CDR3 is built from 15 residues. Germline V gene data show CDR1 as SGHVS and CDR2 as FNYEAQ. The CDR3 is CAGSPTGSGNQPQHF. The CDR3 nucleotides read TGTGCCGGCAGCCCGACAGGTTCGGGCAATCAGCCCCAGCATTTT.